The 9 T cell receptor beta chains below all came from one sample that was sequenced in a study of lymphopenia after photon versus proton radiotherapy. Data came from immunoSEQ multiplex PCR; TCRdb stores just in-frame clones and leaves some out. Of about 160,000 clones in the sample, roughly nine tenths were seen once. The sequenced sample was peripheral blood, obtained from a patient treated with photon-based radiotherapy. Receptors originate from a man aged 45-60 years with gastric cancer.

The chain couples TRBV15 to TRBJ2-5; D is possibly TRBD2 (6 bases). V lost 1 base to trimming and J lost 2 bases, with 17 bases between them. The length of the CDR3 is 17 residues. Germline V CDR1 and CDR2: LNHNV, YYDKDF (reference sequence). CDR3 residues: CATSRGERANLQETQYF. The CDR3, as DNA: TGTGCCACCAGCAGAGGGGAGCGGGCGAACCTGCAAGAGACCCAGTACTTC.

V gene TRBV5-6 combines with J gene TRBJ2-5; possible D gene TRBD1, 5 bases. The CDR3 contains 15 residues. Germline CDR1 and CDR2: SGHDT and YYEEEE. V was cut by 4 bases and J by 2 bases, with 15 bases left in between. This chain's CDR3 is CASSPKGQSQETQYF. CDR3 sequence (DNA): TGTGCCAGCAGCCCTAAGGGGCAGTCTCAAGAGACCCAGTACTTC.

The chain uses TRBV9 and TRBJ2-5; possibly TRBD1 for D (6 bases). Looked up from germline, CDR1 is SGDLS and CDR2 is YYNGEE. V shed 6 bases and J shed 5 bases, with 20 bases lying between them. The CDR3 length is 15 residues. CDR3 nucleotide sequence: TGTGCCAGCACCCCCGGGGTACAGGGTGACGAGACCCAGTACTTC. It yields the protein CASTPGVQGDETQYF.

J is TRBJ1-1 and V is TRBV6-6; D not certain. CDR1 and CDR2 from the germline V gene are MNHNY and SVGAGI (reference sequence). V lost 0 bases, J lost 1 base, and 6 bases lay in between. The CDR3 has 14 residues. The CDR3 reads CASSYSRGNTEAFF. The CDR3 DNA is TGTGCCAGCAGTTACTCGAGAGGGAACACTGAAGCTTTCTTT.

The J gene is TRBJ1-5, the V gene TRBV27; 10 nucleotides agree with TRBD1. The CDR3 has 14 residues. Unmatched junction bases numbered 7, after V lost 3 bases and J lost 11 bases. Germline CDR1 reads MNHEY; CDR2 reads SMNVEV (reference sequence). DNA for the CDR3: TGTGCCAGCAGTTTCGGACAGGGGGGGATGGCCCAGCATTTT. Translation: CASSFGQGGMAQHF.

CDR3 protein: CAWSVRTHTEAFF. CDR3 DNA: TGTGCCTGGAGTGTAAGAACCCACACTGAAGCTTTCTTT. This chain uses TRBV30 with TRBJ1-1; D not resolved. Trimming shortened V by 0 bases and J by 3 bases, and 8 bases separated the two germline ends. Germline V gene lookup returns CDR1 GTSNPN and CDR2 SVGIG (reference sequence). This CDR3 has 13 residues.

The chain uses TRBV30 and TRBJ1-1; D remains ambiguous. The germline V and J ends were trimmed by 1 base and 2 bases, with 8 bases remaining between them. CDR1 is GTSNPN and CDR2 is SVGIG in the germline V gene (reference sequence). The CDR3 is 13 amino acids. Here the CDR3 DNA reads TGTGCCTGGAGTGAAGACGTTAACACTGAAGCTTTCTTT. Its protein product is CAWSEDVNTEAFF.

The V and J genes are TRBV9 and TRBJ2-7; TRBD2 matches at 8 bases. This CDR3 has 15 residues. The junction had 9 bases not matched to a gene; V was cut back by 0 bases and J by 7 bases. Germline lookup yields CDR1 SGDLS and CDR2 YYNGEE. The CDR3 spells CASSVDPGRAGEQYF. CDR3 nucleotide sequence: TGTGCCAGCAGCGTAGACCCCGGGAGGGCGGGAGAGCAGTACTTC.

The genes are TRBV27 and TRBJ1-5; D is undetermined. The CDR3 is 13 residues long. Germline assignment: CDR1 MNHEY and CDR2 SMNVEV (reference sequence). Between the trimmed V and J ends, which lost 8 bases and 2 bases, there was a span of 10 bases. The CDR3 nucleotides are TGTGCCAGCGGTATTTATGGCAATCAGCCCCAGCATTTT. Translated, it gives CASGIYGNQPQHF.